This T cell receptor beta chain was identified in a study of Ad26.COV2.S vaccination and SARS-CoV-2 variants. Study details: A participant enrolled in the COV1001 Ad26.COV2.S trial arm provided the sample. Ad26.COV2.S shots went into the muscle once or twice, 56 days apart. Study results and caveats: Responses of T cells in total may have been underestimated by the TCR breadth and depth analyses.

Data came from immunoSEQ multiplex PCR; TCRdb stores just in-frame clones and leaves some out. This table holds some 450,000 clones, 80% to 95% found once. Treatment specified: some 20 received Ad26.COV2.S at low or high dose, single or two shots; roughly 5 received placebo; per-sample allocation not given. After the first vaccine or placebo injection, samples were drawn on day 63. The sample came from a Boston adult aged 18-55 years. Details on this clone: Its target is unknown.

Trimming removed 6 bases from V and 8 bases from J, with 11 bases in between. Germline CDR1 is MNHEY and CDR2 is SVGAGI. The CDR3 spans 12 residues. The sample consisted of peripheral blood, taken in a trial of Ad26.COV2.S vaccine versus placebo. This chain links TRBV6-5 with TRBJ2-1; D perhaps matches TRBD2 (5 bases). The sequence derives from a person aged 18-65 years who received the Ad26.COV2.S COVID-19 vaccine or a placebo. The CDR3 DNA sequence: TGTGCCAGCAGGAGGGCCAGCGATGAGCAGTTCTTC. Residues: CASRRASDEQFF.